Listed here are 3 T cell receptor beta chains from one sample, sequenced in a study of cytomegalovirus exposure and HLA in healthy donors. PCR involved 60 Vbeta and 13 Jbeta primers. TCRdb's copy holds only in-frame clones and misses some; the assay was immunoSEQ multiplex PCR. In the table there are over 50,000 clones, approximately 71% of which are singletons. The specimen was PBMCs. The receptor set was obtained from a man aged 35-49 years in good health and CMV-seropositive.

This chain connects TRBV5-6 to TRBJ1-3; possible D gene TRBD1, 5 bases. CDR3 length: 13 amino acids. The germline V gene encodes CDR1 SGHDT and CDR2 YYEEEE. Trimming cost V 2 bases and J 8 bases, with 11 bases left between them. The chain's CDR3 is CASSFGTEDTIYF. CDR3 DNA sequence: TGTGCCAGCAGCTTCGGGACTGAGGACACCATATATTTT.

The chain couples TRBV29-1 to TRBJ1-3; D call uncertain. The V end was cut by 4 bases, the J end by 0 bases, with 10 bases between. The germline CDR1 and CDR2 sequences are SQVTM and ANQGSEA. The CDR3 totals 14 residues. CDR3 residues: CSVGLRGSGNTIYF. CDR3 in DNA: TGCAGCGTTGGACTTCGGGGCTCTGGAAACACCATATATTTT.

This sequence joins TRBV4-2 and TRBJ2-2; 12 nucleotides line up with TRBD2. Trimming removed 0 bases from V and 7 bases from J; junction bases left unmatched: 9. Germline CDR1 is LGHNA and CDR2 is YNFKEQ. There are 18 residues in the CDR3. This CDR3 is CASSQDNTSGGKDGELFF. In DNA, the CDR3 is TGTGCCAGCAGCCAAGATAACACTAGCGGGGGGAAAGACGGGGAGCTGTTTTTT.